This is a list of T cell receptor beta chains from one sample in a study of cytomegalovirus exposure and HLA in healthy donors. Libraries were prepared by immunoSEQ multiplex PCR; TCRdb keeps only in-frame clonotypes and omits some of them. This table holds approximately 73,000 clones, about 60% found once. Sequenced input: PBMCs. The source of these receptors is a young man in good health and CMV-seropositive. Each CDR3 is given with its conserved first and last residue.

V: TRBV6-6
J: TRBJ1-3
CDR3: CASSYRDSGNTIYF

V: TRBV18
J: TRBJ1-2
CDR3: CASSPRTGGMGGYTF

V: TRBV28
J: TRBJ2-1
CDR3: CASRESRDREDINEQFF

V: TRBV18
J: TRBJ2-5
CDR3: CASSLPGLGRETQYF

V: TRBV5-1
J: TRBJ1-2
CDR3: CASSLQGQGHGYTF

V: TRBV9
J: TRBJ2-3
CDR3: CASSRGTSGRTDTQYF

V: TRBV11-2
J: TRBJ1-5
CDR3: CASSLSPDQPQHF

V: TRBV6-5
J: TRBJ1-2
CDR3: CASKLGSGPNYGYTF

V: TRBV4-1
J: TRBJ2-3
CDR3: CASSPLAGGPDTQYF

V: TRBV7-2
J: TRBJ2-7
CDR3: CASSLGLAREQYF

V: TRBV11-3
J: TRBJ2-7
CDR3: CASTQGAGAYEQYF

V: TRBV28
J: TRBJ1-2
CDR3: CASSPGDRGPVGYTF

V: TRBV28
J: TRBJ2-5
CDR3: CASSPGNGETQYF

V: TRBV12-2
J: TRBJ2-3
CDR3: CASRSTRLVWSDTQYF

V: TRBV5-1
J: TRBJ2-3
CDR3: CASAPRTSVSNTQYF

V: TRBV27
J: TRBJ2-5
CDR3: CASKWAPYQETQYF

V: TRBV6-6
J: TRBJ1-1
CDR3: CASSYEFAGTGFF

V: TRBV28
J: TRBJ1-6
CDR3: CASRGGNNNSPLHF

V: TRBV7-7
J: TRBJ1-4
CDR3: CAVSRTDATNEKLFF

V: TRBV7-9
J: TRBJ1-2
CDR3: CASSLRTGLGGYTF

V: TRBV6-6
J: TRBJ2-7
CDR3: CASSFPGDEQYF

V: TRBV19
J: TRBJ1-1
CDR3: CASSVGTGDTEAFF

V: TRBV29-1
J: TRBJ1-6
CDR3: CSVEVTGTGPPLHF

V: TRBV28
J: TRBJ1-5
CDR3: CASSSRGDGPNQPQHF

V: TRBV7-8
J: TRBJ2-7
CDR3: CASSLNPGLAGAGGEQYF

V: TRBV9
J: TRBJ2-4
CDR3: CASSLGTGNNPKNIQYF

V: TRBV29-1
J: TRBJ2-2
CDR3: CSVRGSDRSNGELFF

V: TRBV18
J: TRBJ2-2
CDR3: CASSPGGMGTGELFF

V: TRBV5-1
J: TRBJ2-5
CDR3: CASSLDEVLAGGRETQYF

V: TRBV9
J: TRBJ2-5
CDR3: CASSVSGTSPRVDF

V: TRBV9
J: TRBJ2-1
CDR3: CASSVRDRKNEQFF

V: TRBV7-2
J: TRBJ1-5
CDR3: CASSLIVGGQGYSNQPQHF